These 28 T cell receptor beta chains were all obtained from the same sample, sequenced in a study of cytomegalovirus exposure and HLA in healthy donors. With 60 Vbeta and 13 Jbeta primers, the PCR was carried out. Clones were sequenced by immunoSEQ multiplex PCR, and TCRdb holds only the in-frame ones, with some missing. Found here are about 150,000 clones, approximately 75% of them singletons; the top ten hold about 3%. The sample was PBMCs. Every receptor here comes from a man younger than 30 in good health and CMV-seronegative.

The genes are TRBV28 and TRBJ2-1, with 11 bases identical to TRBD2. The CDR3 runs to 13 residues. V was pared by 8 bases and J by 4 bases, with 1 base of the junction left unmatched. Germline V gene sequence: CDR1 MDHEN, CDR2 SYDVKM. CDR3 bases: TGTGCCAGCGGACTAGCGGGTTACAATGAGCAGTTCTTC. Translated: CASGLAGYNEQFF.

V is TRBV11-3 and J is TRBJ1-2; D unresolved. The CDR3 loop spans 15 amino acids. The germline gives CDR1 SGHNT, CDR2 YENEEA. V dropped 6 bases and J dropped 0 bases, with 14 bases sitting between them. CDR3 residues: CASSPLWGANYGYTF. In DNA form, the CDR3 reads TGTGCCAGCAGTCCCTTATGGGGAGCTAACTATGGCTACACCTTC.

The CDR3, as DNA: TGTGCCAGCAGCAACAGGGGCGGGACAGGGAGCACAGATACGCAGTATTTT. Translating gives CASSNRGGTGSTDTQYF. This sequence joins TRBV7-3 and TRBJ2-3; TRBD1 aligns across 9 bases. V shed 5 bases, J shed 0 bases, and the junction held 9 bases outside the gene matches. Germline CDR1 is SGHTA and CDR2 is FQGTGA. This CDR3 has 17 residues.

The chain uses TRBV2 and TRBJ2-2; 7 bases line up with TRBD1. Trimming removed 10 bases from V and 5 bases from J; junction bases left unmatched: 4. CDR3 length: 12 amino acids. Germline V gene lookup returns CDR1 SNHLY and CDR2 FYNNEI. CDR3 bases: TGTGCCATCGTCAGGGGGACCGGGGAGCTGTTTTTT. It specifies CAIVRGTGELFF.

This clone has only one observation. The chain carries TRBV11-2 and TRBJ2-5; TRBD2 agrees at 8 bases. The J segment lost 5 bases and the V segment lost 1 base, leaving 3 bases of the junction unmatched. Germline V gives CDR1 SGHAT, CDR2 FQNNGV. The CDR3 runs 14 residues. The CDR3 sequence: CASSLVAGKETQYF. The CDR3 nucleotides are TGTGCCAGCAGCTTAGTAGCGGGGAAGGAGACCCAGTACTTC.

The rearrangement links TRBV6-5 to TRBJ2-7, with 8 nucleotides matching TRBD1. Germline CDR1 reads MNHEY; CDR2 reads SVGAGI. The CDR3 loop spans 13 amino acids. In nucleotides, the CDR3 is TGTGCGACAGGGGCGACTAACTCCTACGAGCAGTACGTC. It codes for CATGATNSYEQYV.

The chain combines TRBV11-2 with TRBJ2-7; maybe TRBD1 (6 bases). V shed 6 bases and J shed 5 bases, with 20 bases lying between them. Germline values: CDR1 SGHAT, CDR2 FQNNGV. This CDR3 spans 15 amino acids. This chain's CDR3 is CASRNDRLVAHEQYF. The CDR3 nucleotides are TGTGCCAGCAGGAACGACAGGTTAGTCGCCCACGAGCAGTACTTC.

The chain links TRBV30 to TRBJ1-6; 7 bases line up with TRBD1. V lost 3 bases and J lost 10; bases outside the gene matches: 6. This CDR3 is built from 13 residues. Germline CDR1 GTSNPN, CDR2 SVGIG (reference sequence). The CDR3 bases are TGTGCCTGGAGAGTAGGGGGCGGATCACCCCTCCACTTT. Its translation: CAWRVGGGSPLHF.

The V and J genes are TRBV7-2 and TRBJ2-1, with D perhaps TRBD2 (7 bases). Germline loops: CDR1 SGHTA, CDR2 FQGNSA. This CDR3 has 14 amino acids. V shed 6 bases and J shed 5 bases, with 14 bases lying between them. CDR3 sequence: CASSPLGGDNEQFF. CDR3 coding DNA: TGTGCCAGCAGTCCTCTAGGGGGGGACAATGAGCAGTTCTTC.

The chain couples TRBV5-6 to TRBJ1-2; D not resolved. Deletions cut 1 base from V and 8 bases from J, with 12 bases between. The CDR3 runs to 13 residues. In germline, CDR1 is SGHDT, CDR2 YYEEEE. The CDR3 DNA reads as TGTGCCAGCAGCTTGAGAAAGGCGGAGGGCTACACCTTC. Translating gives CASSLRKAEGYTF.

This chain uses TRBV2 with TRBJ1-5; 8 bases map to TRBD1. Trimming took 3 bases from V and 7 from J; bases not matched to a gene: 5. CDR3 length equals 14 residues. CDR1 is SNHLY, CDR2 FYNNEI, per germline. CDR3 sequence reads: CASSDFTGGQPQHF. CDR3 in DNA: TGTGCCAGCAGTGACTTTACAGGGGGGCAGCCCCAGCATTTT.

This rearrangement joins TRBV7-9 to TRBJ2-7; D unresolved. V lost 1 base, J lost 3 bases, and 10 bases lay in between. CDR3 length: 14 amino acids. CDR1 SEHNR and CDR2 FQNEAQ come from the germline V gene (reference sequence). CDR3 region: CASSLGGFDYEQYV. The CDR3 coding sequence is TGTGCCAGCAGCTTAGGCGGCTTCGACTACGAGCAGTACGTC.

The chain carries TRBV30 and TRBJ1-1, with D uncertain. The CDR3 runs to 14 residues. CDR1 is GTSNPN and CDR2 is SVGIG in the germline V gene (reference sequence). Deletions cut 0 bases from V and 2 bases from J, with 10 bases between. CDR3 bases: TGTGCCTGGAGTGTACGGGGAATTAACACTGAAGCTTTCTTT. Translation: CAWSVRGINTEAFF.

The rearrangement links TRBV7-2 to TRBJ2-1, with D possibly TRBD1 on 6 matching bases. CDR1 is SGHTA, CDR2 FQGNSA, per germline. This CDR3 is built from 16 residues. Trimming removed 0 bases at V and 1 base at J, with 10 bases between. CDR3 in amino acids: CASSLAPGVSYNEQFF. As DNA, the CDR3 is TGTGCCAGCAGCTTAGCTCCAGGGGTTTCCTACAATGAGCAGTTCTTC.

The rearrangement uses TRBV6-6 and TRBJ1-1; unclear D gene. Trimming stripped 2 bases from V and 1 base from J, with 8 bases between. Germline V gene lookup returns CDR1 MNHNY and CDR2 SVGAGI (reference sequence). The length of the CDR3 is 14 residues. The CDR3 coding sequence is TGTGCCAGCAGTTACCCCCCAGGGAACACTGAAGCTTTCTTT. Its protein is CASSYPPGNTEAFF.

CDR3 nucleotides: TGTGCCAGCAGCCAGGACAGGGGGAAATACACCATATATTTT. It is translated as CASSQDRGKYTIYF. The V gene is TRBV6-5, the J gene TRBJ1-3; TRBD1 matches 10 bases. The length of the CDR3 is 14 residues. Germline V gene sequence: CDR1 MNHEY, CDR2 SVGAGI. V lost 6 bases to trimming and J lost 8 bases; unmatched junction nucleotides: 7.

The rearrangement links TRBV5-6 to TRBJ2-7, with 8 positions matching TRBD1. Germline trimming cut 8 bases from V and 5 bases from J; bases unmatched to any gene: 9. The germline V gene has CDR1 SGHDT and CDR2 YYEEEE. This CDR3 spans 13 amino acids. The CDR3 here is CARSGTGIHEQYV. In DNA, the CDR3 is TGTGCCAGGTCCGGGACAGGTATCCACGAGCAGTACGTC.

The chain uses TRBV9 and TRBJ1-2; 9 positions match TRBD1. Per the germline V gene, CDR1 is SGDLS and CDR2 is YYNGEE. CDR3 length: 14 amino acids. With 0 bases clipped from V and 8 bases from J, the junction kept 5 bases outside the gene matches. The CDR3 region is CASSVARTGGGYTF. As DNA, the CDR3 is TGTGCCAGCAGCGTAGCCCGAACAGGGGGCGGCTACACCTTC.

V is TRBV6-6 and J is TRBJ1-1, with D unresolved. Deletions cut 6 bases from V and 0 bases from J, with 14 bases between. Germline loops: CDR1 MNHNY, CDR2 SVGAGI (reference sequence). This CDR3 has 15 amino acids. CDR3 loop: CASRGAIYMNTEAFF. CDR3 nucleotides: TGTGCCAGCAGGGGAGCCATATACATGAACACTGAAGCTTTCTTT.

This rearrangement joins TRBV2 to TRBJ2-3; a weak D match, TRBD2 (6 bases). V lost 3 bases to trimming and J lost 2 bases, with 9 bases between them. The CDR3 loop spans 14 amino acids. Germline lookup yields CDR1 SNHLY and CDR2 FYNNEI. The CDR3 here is CASSEVADTDTQYF. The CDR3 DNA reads TGTGCCAGCAGTGAGGTAGCGGACACAGATACGCAGTATTTT.

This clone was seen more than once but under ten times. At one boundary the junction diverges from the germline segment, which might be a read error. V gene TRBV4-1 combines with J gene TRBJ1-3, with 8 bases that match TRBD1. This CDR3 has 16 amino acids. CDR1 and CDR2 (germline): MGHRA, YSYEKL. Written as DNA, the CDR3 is TGCGCCAGCAGCCCCGAACCCGGACAGGGAGGAAGCACCATATATTTT. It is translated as CASSPEPGQGGSTIYF.

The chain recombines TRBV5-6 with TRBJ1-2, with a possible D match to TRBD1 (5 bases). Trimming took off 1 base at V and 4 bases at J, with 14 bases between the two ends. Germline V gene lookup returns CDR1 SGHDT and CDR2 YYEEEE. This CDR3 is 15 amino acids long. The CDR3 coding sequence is TGTGCCAGCAGCTTGTCAGGGTTTGTTAGCTATGGCTACACCTTC. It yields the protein CASSLSGFVSYGYTF.

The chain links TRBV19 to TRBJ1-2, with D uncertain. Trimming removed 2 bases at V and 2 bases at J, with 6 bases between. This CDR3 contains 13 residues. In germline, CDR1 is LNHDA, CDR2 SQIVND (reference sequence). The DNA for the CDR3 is TGTGCCAGTAGTATAAAACGGAACTATGGCTACACCTTC. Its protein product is CASSIKRNYGYTF.

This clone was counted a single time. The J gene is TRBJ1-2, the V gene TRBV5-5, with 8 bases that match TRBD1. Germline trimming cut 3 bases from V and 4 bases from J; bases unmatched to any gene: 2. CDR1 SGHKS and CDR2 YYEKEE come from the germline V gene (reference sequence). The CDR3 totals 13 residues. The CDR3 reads CASSWDRPYGYTF. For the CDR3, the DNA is TGTGCCAGCAGCTGGGACAGGCCCTATGGCTACACCTTC.

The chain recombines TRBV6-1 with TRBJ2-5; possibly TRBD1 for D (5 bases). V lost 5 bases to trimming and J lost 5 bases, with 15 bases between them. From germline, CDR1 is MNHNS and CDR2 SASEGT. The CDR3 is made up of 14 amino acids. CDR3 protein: CASSHSRVMETQYF. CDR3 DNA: TGTGCCAGCAGTCACTCCAGGGTAATGGAGACCCAGTACTTC.

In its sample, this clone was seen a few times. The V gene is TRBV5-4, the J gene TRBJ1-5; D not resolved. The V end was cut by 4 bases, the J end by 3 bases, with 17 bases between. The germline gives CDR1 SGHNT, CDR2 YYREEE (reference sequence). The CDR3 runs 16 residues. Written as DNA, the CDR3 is TGTGCCAGCAGCCAATACCCGGCGGGGTCCAATCAGCCCCAGCATTTT. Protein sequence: CASSQYPAGSNQPQHF.

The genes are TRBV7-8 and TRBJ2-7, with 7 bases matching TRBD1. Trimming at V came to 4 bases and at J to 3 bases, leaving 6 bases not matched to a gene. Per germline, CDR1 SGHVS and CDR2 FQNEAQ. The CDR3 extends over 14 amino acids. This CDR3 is CASSSTGKRYEQYF. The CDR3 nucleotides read TGTGCCAGCAGCTCGACAGGGAAACGCTACGAGCAGTACTTC.

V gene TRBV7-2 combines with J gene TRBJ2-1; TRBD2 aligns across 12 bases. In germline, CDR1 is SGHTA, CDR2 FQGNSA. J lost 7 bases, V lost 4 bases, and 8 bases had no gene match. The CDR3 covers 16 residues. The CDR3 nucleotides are TGTGCCAGCAGCTACACTAGCGGGGGGTGGGCGAATGAGCAGTTCTTC. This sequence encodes CASSYTSGGWANEQFF.